What follows are 10 T cell receptor beta chains derived from one specimen sequenced in a study of neurological immune-mediated disorders (dated by TCRdb to about 2019). This specimen's time point label, interpreted: longitudinal time-point 1 (baseline). The library was prepared using 5' RACE. The instrument given in TCRdb is Illumina HiSeq 2500. Using fastp at Q25 and MiXCR, TCRdb reprocessed the public reads and kept productive beta chains. Entries that share a CDR3 protein sequence are merged under the most common genes and DNA. In all, the sample holds tens of thousands of distinct CDR3 sequences, and about 3.2% of those were seen once. The ten largest clones represent about 8% of the sample. Sequencing was carried out using PBMCs. The receptors shown here come from a woman aged 60-75 years with multiple sclerosis.

There are many counts of this clonotype. The chain couples TRBV20-1 to TRBJ2-2, with TRBD2 matching over 8 bases. The trim removed 3 bases at V and 6 bases at J, leaving 3 bases unmatched. The CDR3 is made up of 13 amino acids. Germline V lookup: CDR1 DFQATT, CDR2 SNEGSKA (reference sequence). CDR3 coding DNA: TGCAGTGCTAGGCGGGGACTAGCCGGGGAGCTGTTTTTT. It translates to CSARRGLAGELFF.

A word on this clonotype: This could be a read error, since a much larger clone is one nucleotide away. The chain has TRBV20-1 and TRBJ1-2, with a weak D call TRBD1 (5 bases). The CDR3 sequence is 12 residues long. From germline, CDR1 is DFQATT and CDR2 SNEGSKA (reference sequence). The CDR3 nucleotides read TGCAGCAACGGGGGAAGAAACAATGGCTACACCTTC. This sequence encodes CSNGGRNNGYTF.

In its sample, this clonotype was seen many times. The chain carries TRBV5-5 and TRBJ1-4, with D uncertain. V dropped 0 bases and J dropped 1 base, with 4 bases sitting between them. CDR3 length equals 14 residues. Per germline, CDR1 SGHKS and CDR2 YYEKEE (reference sequence). The chain's CDR3 is CASSLVVTNEKLFF. CDR3 nucleotides: TGTGCCAGCAGCTTGGTCGTAACTAATGAAAAACTGTTTTTT. The full variable domain, its missing parts supplied by reference TRBV5-5 and TRBJ1-4, is DAGVTQSPTHLIKTRGQQVTLRCSPISGHKSVSWYQQVLGQGPQFIFQYYEKEERGRGNFPDRFSARQFPNYSSELNVNALLLGDSALYLCASSLVVTNEKLFFGSGTQLSVL.

This clonotype occurred many times. V and J are TRBV5-1 and TRBJ1-2; D not certain. Trimming took off 0 bases at V and 8 bases at J, with 14 bases between the two ends. CDR1 is SGHRS, CDR2 YFSETQ, per germline. This CDR3 is 14 amino acids long. This CDR3 is CASSLVPDSGGYTF. CDR3 sequence (DNA): TGCGCCAGCAGCTTGGTTCCAGACTCGGGGGGCTACACCTTC. Using reference TRBV5-1 and TRBJ1-2 for the parts outside the CDR3, the full variable domain is KAGVTQTPRYLIKTRGQQVTLSCSPISGHRSVSWYQQTPGQGLQFLFEYFSETQRNKGNFPGRFSGRQFSNSRSEMNVSTLELGDSALYLCASSLVPDSGGYTFGSGTRLTVV.

This clonotype was observed at least ten times. The V gene is TRBV5-6, the J gene TRBJ2-1, with 10 bases aligning to TRBD2. V shed 9 bases, J shed 2 bases, and the junction held 17 bases outside the gene matches. CDR1 is SGHDT and CDR2 is YYEEEE in the germline V gene. The CDR3 length is 18 residues. The CDR3 sequence: CATQEIAGGLQPYNEQFF. Here the CDR3 DNA reads TGTGCCACCCAGGAAATAGCGGGGGGCCTACAGCCCTACAATGAGCAGTTCTTC.

The table lists this clonotype with many counts. V usage is TRBV14 and J usage is TRBJ1-2, with 8 bases fitting TRBD1. The CDR3 is 13 amino acids. Losses at the gene ends were 0 bases for V and 8 bases for J; bases not matched to a gene: 2. Germline V gene data show CDR1 as SGHDN and CDR2 as FVKESK. This chain's CDR3 is CASSQDRGRGYTF. The DNA of the CDR3 is TGTGCCAGCAGCCAAGACAGGGGGCGCGGCTACACCTTC.

This clonotype was recorded at least ten times. The chain couples TRBV5-1 to TRBJ2-2, with a possible D match to TRBD1 (6 bases). This CDR3 has 15 amino acids. CDR1 and CDR2 from the germline V gene are SGHRS and YFSETQ. V was pared by 0 bases and J by 6 bases, with 12 bases between. Here the CDR3 DNA reads TGCGCCAGCAGCTTGGACCCCAGGGGCGCCGGGGAGCTGTTTTTT. This codes for CASSLDPRGAGELFF.

This clonotype was observed many times. The genes are TRBV12-3 or TRBV12-4 and TRBJ2-1, with D possibly matching TRBD2 (6 bases). Between the trimmed V and J ends, which lost 6 bases and 6 bases, there was a span of 15 bases. This CDR3 has 14 amino acids. The CDR3 spells CASSPGGRGNEQFF. The CDR3, as DNA: TGTGCCAGCAGCCCCGGGGGACGGGGCAATGAGCAGTTCTTC.

This clonotype was found many times. V is TRBV10-3 and J is TRBJ1-1; weak D call: TRBD1 (6 bases). CDR3 length equals 12 residues. The ends were cut back, 3 bases at V and 7 bases at J, with 9 bases in the middle. Germline values: CDR1 ENHRY, CDR2 SYGVKD. The CDR3 DNA reads TGTGCCATCAGTGACCGGACAGTTGAAGCTTTCTTT. Residues: CAISDRTVEAFF.

With respect to this clonotype: This sequence may be a read error, since a much larger clone differs from it by one base. The chain links TRBV4-1 to TRBJ2-1; D remains ambiguous. Looked up from germline, CDR1 is MGHRA and CDR2 is YSYEKL. This CDR3 is 11 amino acids long. The CDR3 nucleotides read TGCGACAGCAGCCAAGAGGATGAGCAGTTCTTC. This gives the protein CDSSQEDEQFF.